These T cell receptor beta chains were read from a single sample in a study of T cells in localized non-small cell lung cancer. Sequencing used immunoSEQ multiplex PCR; TCRdb keeps in-frame clones, though not all of them. Of 38,000 or so clones in the sample, about four fifths are singletons; the top ten hold under 8%. The starting material was peripheral blood mononuclear cells, obtained before any cancer treatment. Receptors originate from a male donor older than 55 with stage II lung adenocarcinoma. Each CDR3 is given with its conserved first and last residue.

J gene,V gene,CDR3 protein
TRBJ1-5,TRBV28,CASRGSLGSQHF
TRBJ1-2,TRBV7-8,CASSLEDALYGYTF
TRBJ2-1,TRBV19,CASTSGRGTNEQFF
TRBJ2-2,TRBV7-9,CASSYTTGLTGELFF
TRBJ1-1,TRBV5-6,CASSPLTGTPNTEAFF
TRBJ2-7,TRBV18,CASSAGQGDEQYF
TRBJ2-2,TRBV30,CAWNFYTGELFF
TRBJ1-1,TRBV28,CASTAIGWGNTEAFF
TRBJ2-1,TRBV6-1,CASSETGGSYNEQFF
TRBJ2-5,TRBV25-1,CASSKGLAGGETQYF
TRBJ1-2,TRBV9,CASSVMLGRGEGDYTF
TRBJ1-6,TRBV6-1,CASSVGQVNSPLHF
TRBJ1-5,TRBV7-8,CASSLEESEGYSNQPQHF
TRBJ1-5,TRBV27,CASSRTGTGGNQPQHF
TRBJ2-7,TRBV5-1,CASGGVAGAYEQYF
TRBJ2-7,TRBV5-5,CASSLGRAEQYF
TRBJ2-1,TRBV7-9,CASSSRQGIDNEQFF
TRBJ2-7,TRBV9,CASSWDTADEQYF
TRBJ2-1,TRBV2,CANGLAVEYNEQFF
TRBJ2-2,TRBV6-5,CASSYGTANTGELFF
TRBJ2-7,TRBV10-3,CAISGGSFSYEQYF
TRBJ1-5,TRBV27,CASSLSPAGYSNQPQHF
TRBJ2-1,TRBV18,CASSPPSEGREGEQFF
TRBJ1-1,TRBV2,CASSPIGAVGEAFF
TRBJ2-7,TRBV7-5,CVRSQVPYEQYF
TRBJ2-4,TRBV5-4,CASSSGTSGRLGKNIQYF
TRBJ1-4,TRBV27,CASSLGRGRGEKLFF
TRBJ1-4,TRBV25-1,CASSEYRGSEKLFF
TRBJ1-1,TRBV5-1,CASSWGQGNTEAFF
TRBJ2-7,TRBV13,CASSLFGQGFGEQYF
TRBJ2-5,TRBV5-4,CASSPMDRQETQYF
TRBJ2-4,TRBV7-8,CASSFHRDVTIQYF
TRBJ1-1,TRBV11-3,CASSLDGGRTEAFF
TRBJ2-3,TRBV7-2,CASSPQSTSTDTQYF
TRBJ1-1,TRBV9,CASSVNPPTEAFF
TRBJ2-2,TRBV19,CASLWGNTGELFF
TRBJ2-7,TRBV15,CATSRAFSGNEQYF
TRBJ2-3,TRBV5-1,CASSSRELAGGADTQYF
TRBJ1-3,TRBV19,CASSKGQGQSGNTIYF
TRBJ1-2,TRBV5-6,CASSFKGYYGYTF
TRBJ1-3,TRBV6-6,CASSNGALSGNTIYF